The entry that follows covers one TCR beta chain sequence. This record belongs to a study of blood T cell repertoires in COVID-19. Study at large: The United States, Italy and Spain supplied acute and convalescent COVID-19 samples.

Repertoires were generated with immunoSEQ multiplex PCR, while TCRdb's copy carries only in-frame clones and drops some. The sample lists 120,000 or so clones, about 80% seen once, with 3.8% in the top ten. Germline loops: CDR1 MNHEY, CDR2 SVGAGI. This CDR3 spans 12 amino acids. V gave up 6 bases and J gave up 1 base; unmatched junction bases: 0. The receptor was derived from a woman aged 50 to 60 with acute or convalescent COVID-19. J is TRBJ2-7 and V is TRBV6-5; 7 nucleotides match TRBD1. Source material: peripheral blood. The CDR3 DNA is TGTGCCAGCAGCAGGGGGTCCTACGAGCAGTACTTC. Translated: CASSRGSYEQYF.